These 19 T cell receptor beta chains originate from one sample sequenced in a study of blood T cells in healthy people across ages. Primed by a sample-barcoded 5' primer and a J-beta primer mix, a second PCR proceeded for roughly 6 to 12 cycles. Each CDR3 protein is one row after TCRdb ran MiXCR on the 5' RACE reads. This sample carries some 760,000 distinct CDR3 sequences, more than 20% of them seen once, and the ten largest clones take more than 3%. This sample also belongs to another study, concerning T cells of mothers and their children.

Sequencing used blood. Every receptor here comes from a boy aged 5-17 years in good health.

The V call is TRBV10-3, the J call TRBJ2-7; TRBD2 might be the D (5 bases). V was clipped by 9 bases and J by 1 base, with 10 bases between them. The CDR3 contains 12 residues. The germline V gene encodes CDR1 ENHRY and CDR2 SYGVKD. The CDR3 region has the DNA TGTGCCATTTCCCCGGGGTCCTACGAGCAGTACTTC. This translates into CAISPGSYEQYF.

This clonotype has a handful of counts. The chain's CDR3 is CASSQDLGKGNEQFF. In nucleotides, the CDR3 is TGCGCCAGCAGCCAAGATCTTGGGAAAGGCAATGAGCAGTTCTTC. The chain recombines TRBV4-3 with TRBJ2-1, with unresolved D. The CDR3 is 15 residues long. Germline V gene sequence: CDR1 LGHNA, CDR2 YSLEER. Trimming left V 0 bases short and J 6 bases short, with 12 bases between.

This sequence joins TRBV6-5 and TRBJ1-1, with D possibly matching TRBD1 (5 bases). Looked up from germline, CDR1 is MNHEY and CDR2 is SVGAGI. The CDR3 is 16 amino acids. Trimming cost V 0 bases and J 0 bases, with 11 bases left between them. The CDR3 here is CASSYSFGTVNTEAFF. The CDR3 bases are TGTGCCAGCAGTTACTCTTTCGGGACGGTGAACACTGAAGCTTTCTTT.

The chain uses TRBV9 and TRBJ2-3, with a possible D match to TRBD2 (6 bases). CDR1 and CDR2 from the germline V gene are SGDLS and YYNGEE. The CDR3 extends over 17 amino acids. V lost 3 bases, J lost 6 bases, and 23 bases lay in between. The CDR3 region is CASSAGSGTGEGDTQYF. In DNA form, the CDR3 reads TGTGCCAGCAGCGCTGGATCCGGGACTGGCGAGGGGGATACGCAGTATTTT. Filled out from reference TRBV9 and TRBJ2-3, the complete variable domain reads DSGVTQTPKHLITATGQRVTLRCSPRSGDLSVYWYQQSLDQGLQFLIQYYNGEERAKGNILERFSAQQFPDLHSELNLSSLELGDSALYFCASSAGSGTGEGDTQYFGPGTRLTVL.

This chain connects TRBV20-1 to TRBJ2-1, with a weak D call TRBD2 (5 bases). This CDR3 comprises 13 residues. Trimming took off 5 bases at V and 10 bases at J, with 18 bases between the two ends. Germline V gives CDR1 DFQATT, CDR2 SNEGSKA (reference sequence). The CDR3: CSAQGEGRGEQFF. CDR3 DNA sequence: TGCAGTGCTCAAGGAGAGGGAAGAGGCGAGCAGTTCTTC.

This clonotype was observed a few times. The V and J genes are TRBV20-1 and TRBJ1-6; 7 nucleotides line up with TRBD1. Per the germline V gene, CDR1 is DFQATT and CDR2 is SNEGSKA (reference sequence). V lost 3 bases to trimming and J lost 7 bases; unmatched junction nucleotides: 12. The CDR3 is made up of 16 amino acids. The CDR3 DNA is TGCAGTGCTAGGAGGCCCTACAGGGGCGAGAATTCACCCCTCCACTTT. Its protein product is CSARRPYRGENSPLHF.

The rearrangement links TRBV6-5 to TRBJ1-1; maybe TRBD1 (5 bases). Germline CDR1 and CDR2: MNHEY and SVGAGI. The ends were cut back, 8 bases at V and 6 bases at J, with 16 bases in the middle. This CDR3 is built from 13 residues. The CDR3 is CASSSFSGSEAFF. In DNA form, the CDR3 reads TGTGCCAGCTCCTCTTTTTCAGGGTCTGAAGCTTTCTTT.

The V gene is TRBV20-1, the J gene TRBJ1-5, with TRBD1 matching over 8 bases. The trim removed 6 bases at V and 3 bases at J, leaving 10 bases unmatched. This CDR3 is built from 15 residues. In germline, CDR1 is DFQATT, CDR2 SNEGSKA (reference sequence). This CDR3 reads CSATRYRGNNQPQHF. Written as DNA, the CDR3 is TGCAGTGCGACCCGGTACAGGGGGAACAATCAGCCCCAGCATTTT.

V is TRBV15 and J is TRBJ2-6, with D tentatively TRBD1 or TRBD2 (5 bases each). Germline values: CDR1 LNHNV, CDR2 YYDKDF (reference sequence). V was clipped by 1 base and J by 2 bases, with 9 bases between them. The CDR3 length is 16 residues. CDR3 amino acids: CATSRALGAGANVLTF. CDR3 coding DNA: TGTGCCACCAGCAGAGCACTGGGGGCTGGGGCCAACGTCCTGACTTTC.

This clonotype has just a few counts. The chain has TRBV20-1 and TRBJ2-7; 9 bases are shared with TRBD1. Germline V gene sequence: CDR1 DFQATT, CDR2 SNEGSKA (reference sequence). The CDR3 sequence is 14 residues long. The V gene end was trimmed by 1 base and the J gene end by 5 bases; junction bases not matched to a gene: 6. The CDR3 region is CSARAWDRANEQYF. CDR3 DNA: TGCAGTGCTAGAGCGTGGGACAGGGCCAACGAGCAGTACTTC.

This sequence joins TRBV6-6 and TRBJ1-2; maybe TRBD1 (5 bases). Trimming took off 2 bases at V and 1 base at J, with 11 bases between the two ends. From germline, CDR1 is MNHNY and CDR2 SVGAGI (reference sequence). This CDR3 is built from 15 residues. The CDR3 DNA is TGTGCCAGCAGTTACCCGGGGCGTTATAACTATGGCTACACCTTC. Its translation: CASSYPGRYNYGYTF.

The chain joins TRBV5-1 to TRBJ2-7; TRBD1 agrees at 8 bases. V was pared by 2 bases and J by 7 bases, with 8 bases of the junction left unmatched. The CDR3 contains 14 residues. Germline assignment: CDR1 SGHRS and CDR2 YFSETQ. For the CDR3, the DNA is TGCGCCAGCAGCTTCGGACAGGGAGAAAGGGAGCAGTACTTC. Translation: CASSFGQGEREQYF.

The V gene is TRBV24-1, the J gene TRBJ2-5, with D perhaps TRBD1 (6 bases). The CDR3 runs 16 residues. Trimming cost V 1 base and J 1 base, with 12 bases left between them. Germline CDR1 KGHDR, CDR2 SFDVKD. Here the CDR3 DNA reads TGTGCCACCAGTGATTTCCAGACAGGCACCCAAGAGACCCAGTACTTC. This codes for CATSDFQTGTQETQYF.

The genes are TRBV6-2 or TRBV6-3 and TRBJ2-3; possibly TRBD1 or TRBD2 for D (6 bases each). Trimming removed 8 bases at V and 6 bases at J, with 12 bases between. From germline, CDR1 is MNHEY and CDR2 SVGEGT. This CDR3 spans 12 amino acids. Here the CDR3 DNA reads TGTGCCAGCGCGAGGGGGGCGGATACGCAGTATTTT. This sequence encodes CASARGADTQYF.

V gene TRBV4-3 combines with J gene TRBJ2-1; 7 bases match TRBD2. After removal of 1 base from V and 4 bases from J, the junction contained 7 bases not matched to a gene. This CDR3 is built from 16 residues. CDR1 is LGHNA and CDR2 is YSLEER in the germline V gene. The CDR3 loop is CASSQGVPGGYNEQFF. CDR3 DNA: TGCGCCAGCAGCCAAGGGGTTCCGGGGGGATACAATGAGCAGTTCTTC.

The chain employs TRBV29-1 and TRBJ1-2; 7 bases match TRBD1. V shed 8 bases and J 6 bases; nucleotides not matched to a gene: 15. The CDR3 length is 14 residues. CDR1 and CDR2 (germline): SQVTM, ANQGSEA. CDR3 sequence reads: CSSGGLQGKNGYTF. The CDR3 coding sequence is TGCAGCTCGGGGGGATTACAGGGGAAAAATGGCTACACCTTC.

This clonotype was counted only a few times. The chain links TRBV9 to TRBJ1-1; D is perhaps TRBD1 (6 bases). The V end lost 2 bases, the J end lost 0 bases, and 11 bases lay between the germline ends. This CDR3 is built from 15 residues. Germline CDR1 reads SGDLS; CDR2 reads YYNGEE. The CDR3 DNA is TGTGCCAGCAGCGTCGCCGGGACAATGAACACTGAAGCTTTCTTT. Translated: CASSVAGTMNTEAFF.

This clonotype appeared many times. V is TRBV4-3 and J is TRBJ2-2, with 9 bases fitting TRBD1. Per the germline V gene, CDR1 is LGHNA and CDR2 is YSLEER. V trimming: 0 bases; J trimming: 6 bases; junction bases outside the gene matches: 2. CDR3 size: 15 residues. DNA of the CDR3: TGCGCCAGCAGCCAAGACACAGGGGGCCCCGGGGAGCTGTTTTTT. It specifies CASSQDTGGPGELFF.

This clonotype has only a few counts. The chain employs TRBV29-1 and TRBJ2-3, with 9 bases fitting TRBD2. V was clipped by 3 bases and J by 6 bases; unmatched bases: 4. Germline V gene lookup returns CDR1 SQVTM and CDR2 ANQGSEA. This CDR3 has 13 amino acids. The DNA for the CDR3 is TGCAGCGTTGAGCGGGGGGGCGAGGATACGCAGTATTTT. The encoded protein is CSVERGGEDTQYF.